This T cell receptor beta chain was recovered during a study of CD8 T cells in ankylosing spondylitis. Construction of TCR beta libraries was performed using quantitative 5'-RACE with molecular barcodes. A single record per CDR3 protein comes from TCRdb applying MiXCR to the 5' RACE reads. The sample lists roughly 250,000 distinct CDR3 sequences, roughly 8.6% occurring once. General study results and limits: Past studies reported some motif variants in reactive arthritis synovial fluid and blood. Disease-associated clones were reportedly significantly overrepresented in matched ankylosing spondylitis synovial fluid.

After removal of 2 bases from V and 1 base from J, the junction contained 3 bases not matched to a gene. This CDR3 has 15 residues. Per germline, CDR1 MNHEY and CDR2 SVGEGT. This clonotype was observed at least ten times. Antigen unknown. This TCR was recovered from a male donor with ankylosing spondylitis or in good health (not recorded which). The sequenced sample was blood, either unsorted or a sorted T cell fraction (not recorded which). V is TRBV6-2 or TRBV6-3 and J is TRBJ2-7; TRBD2 matches 9 bases. The CDR3 is CASSYGLAGSYEQYF. The CDR3 DNA follows: TGTGCCAGCAGTTACGGGCTAGCGGGATCCTACGAGCAGTACTTC.